This T cell receptor (beta chain) derives from a study of blood T cells in healthy people across ages. Study results and caveats: Estimates of diversity drawn from one million T cells were considered underestimates. Bulk PBMC profiling left naive and antigen-experienced comparisons inconclusive.

CDR1 LGHDT and CDR2 YNNKEL come from the germline V gene (reference sequence). The length of the CDR3 is 16 residues. The sample, roughly 9.5 milliliters of peripheral blood, was drawn from each donor. Notes on this clonotype: What it binds is not known. The junction and the germline gene differ at one end; a read error may be behind it.

Combining a sample-barcoded 5' primer with a J-beta primer mix, a second PCR ran for roughly 7 to 11 cycles. At least 2.5 million CDR3-containing paired-end reads were obtained per sample. TCRdb ran MiXCR on the 5' RACE reads and lists one entry per CDR3 protein. The table includes around 1.5 million distinct CDR3 sequences, about 32% detected once. The sample consisted of blood. The receptor's source is a woman aged 25-40 years in good health. The chain uses TRBV3-1 and TRBJ2-5; 12 positions match TRBD2. CDR3 nucleotide sequence: TGTGCCGGCAGCCAAGATAGGACTAGCGGGACGGAGACTCAGTACTTC. It yields the protein CAGSQDRTSGTETQYF.